The next 13 T cell receptor beta chains were all read from a single sample in a study of response to subunit inactivated influenza vaccine (dated by TCRdb to the late 2010s). The library was produced with RT-PCR. Sequencing was performed on an Illumina HiSeq 2500. TCRdb trimmed public reads at Q25 via fastp, called clones via MiXCR and kept in-frame beta chains. Entries that share a CDR3 protein sequence are merged under the most common genes and DNA. This sample has approximately 680,000 distinct CDR3 sequences in its table, and more than 15% of those were observed once. The ten largest clones add up to approximately 10% of the sample. This specimen was PBMCs from blood, taken 11 to 12 days after vaccination. The receptors stem from a man in his fifties or sixties who received an inactivated influenza vaccine. Donor details come from another sample of the same person, matched by shared clones.

The table lists this clonotype with many counts. The germline gene is not matched at one end of the junction; a read error may be the cause. The chain is built from TRBV7-8 and TRBJ2-3; D may correspond to TRBD1 or TRBD2 (6 bases each). Per germline, CDR1 SGHVS and CDR2 FQNEAQ. The CDR3 consists of 15 residues. CDR3 region: CASSLGGLGTDTQYF. CDR3 bases: TGTGCCAGCAGTTTAGGGGGGCTTGGCACAGATACGCAGTATTTT.

This chain uses TRBV3-1 with TRBJ2-2, with a tentative D call TRBD2 (6 bases). The CDR3 spans 17 residues. Per the germline V gene, CDR1 is LGHDT and CDR2 is YNNKEL (reference sequence). The V and J ends lost 6 bases and 1 base respectively, with 18 bases between them. The chain's CDR3 is CASSPRGRSGNTGELFF. The CDR3 region has the DNA TGTGCCAGCAGTCCCCGAGGGAGGAGTGGGAACACCGGGGAGCTGTTTTTT. Full variable domain (outside the CDR3, taken from reference TRBV3-1 and TRBJ2-2): DTAVSQTPKYLVTQMGNDKSIKCEQNLGHDTMYWYKQDSKKFLKIMFSYNNKELIINETVPNRFSPKSPDKAHLNLHINSLELGDSAVYFCASSPRGRSGNTGELFFGEGSRLTVL.

This clonotype occurred a few times. This chain uses TRBV12-3 or TRBV12-4 with TRBJ2-3; 11 nucleotides agree with TRBD2. V trimming: 4 bases; J trimming: 9 bases; junction bases outside the gene matches: 9. There are 15 residues in the CDR3. As DNA, the CDR3 is TGTGCCAGCAGTTCACTGACTAGCGGGGCAGGGACGCAGTATTTT. This sequence encodes CASSSLTSGAGTQYF.

J is TRBJ2-3 and V is TRBV4-1; 9 nucleotides match TRBD2. CDR3 length equals 17 residues. Germline assignment: CDR1 MGHRA and CDR2 YSYEKL. The V segment lost 1 base and the J segment 0 bases; nucleotides outside the gene matches: 5. Here the CDR3 DNA reads TGCGCCAGCAGCCAAGGAGTAGCGGGGGTTAGCACAGATACGCAGTATTTT. Translating it yields CASSQGVAGVSTDTQYF.

For this clonotype: The junction departs from the called germline gene at one end, perhaps through a read error. This chain connects TRBV4-2 to TRBJ2-5; D remains ambiguous. Germline V lookup: CDR1 LGHNA, CDR2 YNFKEQ. This CDR3 spans 15 amino acids. CDR3: CARSPGLLCQETQYF. The CDR3 nucleotides are TGTGCCAGGAGCCCTGGGCTCCTCTGCCAAGAGACCCAGTACTTC.

V is TRBV20-1 and J is TRBJ2-7; D is perhaps TRBD2 (6 bases). Germline values: CDR1 DFQATT, CDR2 SNEGSKA (reference sequence). Between the trimmed V and J ends, which lost 2 bases and 7 bases, there was a span of 9 bases. The CDR3 loop spans 11 amino acids. CDR3 in DNA: TGCAGTGCTAGAATGGGGGGAGAGCAGTACTTC. It is translated as CSARMGGEQYF.

This clonotype was picked up many times. The chain links TRBV7-2 to TRBJ1-2, with D unclear. Per the germline V gene, CDR1 is SGHTA and CDR2 is FQGNSA. V was trimmed by 5 bases and J by 4 bases, leaving 11 bases between them. The CDR3 covers 13 residues. The CDR3: CASSLGPAYGYTF. CDR3 nucleotides: TGTGCCAGCAGCCTTGGACCGGCCTATGGCTACACCTTC.

The J gene is TRBJ2-5, the V gene TRBV7-2, with 7 bases lining up with TRBD1. The CDR3 spans 15 residues. Germline CDR1 SGHTA, CDR2 FQGNSA. V dropped 4 bases and J dropped 5; count of bases not matched to a gene: 10. The CDR3 DNA reads as TGTGCCAGCAGCTCCCAGGGACAGCCCGGCGAGACCCAGTACTTC. This codes for CASSSQGQPGETQYF.

The J gene is TRBJ1-2, the V gene TRBV29-1, with D perhaps TRBD1 (5 bases). Trimming shortened V by 2 bases and J by 7 bases, and 17 bases separated the two germline ends. This CDR3 region has 14 residues. In germline, CDR1 is SQVTM, CDR2 ANQGSEA. CDR3 nucleotide sequence: TGCAGCGTTGAAAGAAGGGGTAGGGGAGGTGGCTACACCTTC. As protein: CSVERRGRGGGYTF.

This clonotype was observed many times. The chain joins TRBV30 to TRBJ2-7; 7 bases align to TRBD2. The CDR3 runs to 14 residues. With 2 bases clipped from V and 2 bases from J, the junction kept 6 bases outside the gene matches. From germline, CDR1 is GTSNPN and CDR2 SVGIG (reference sequence). CDR3 nucleotide sequence: TGTGCCTGGAGTCAGAGCGGGGCCCCCTACGAGCAGTACTTC. Its protein is CAWSQSGAPYEQYF.

The gene calls are TRBV9 and TRBJ2-1; tentative D call: TRBD2 (6 bases). Per germline, CDR1 SGDLS and CDR2 YYNGEE. Trimming removed 0 bases at V and 6 bases at J, with 13 bases between. This CDR3 region has 15 residues. The CDR3 nucleotides are TGTGCCAGCAGCGTAGCAGGCGGGAAATTCAATGAGCAGTTCTTC. Translation: CASSVAGGKFNEQFF.

This rearrangement joins TRBV19 to TRBJ2-1, with D hard to call. The CDR3 runs to 13 residues. Germline values: CDR1 LNHDA, CDR2 SQIVND (reference sequence). Trimming took 3 bases from V and 4 from J, leaving 7 bases between them. The CDR3: CASSMYTYNEQFF. The CDR3 DNA reads as TGTGCCAGTAGTATGTACACTTACAATGAGCAGTTCTTC. Variable domain in full (rest from reference TRBV19 and TRBJ2-1): DGGITQSPKYLFRKEGQNVTLSCEQNLNHDAMYWYRQDPGQGLRLIYYSQIVNDFQKGDIAEGYSVSREKKESFPLTVTSAQKNPTAFYLCASSMYTYNEQFFGPGTRLTVL.

This clonotype was detected many times. The CDR3 sequence is CSVGGTDVNQPQHF. CDR3 bases: TGCAGCGTTGGTGGGACGGATGTCAATCAGCCCCAGCATTTT. V usage is TRBV29-1 and J usage is TRBJ1-5; TRBD1 is a possible D gene (5 bases). Per the germline V gene, CDR1 is SQVTM and CDR2 is ANQGSEA. The CDR3 runs to 14 residues. V was clipped by 4 bases and J by 3 bases, with 13 bases between them.